Shown below are 20 T cell receptor beta chains from a single sample sequenced in a study of identical twins. TCRdb itself ran the 5' RACE reads through MiXCR, one entry per CDR3 protein. The data show 550,000 to 700,000 distinct CDR3 sequences, with 9% to 10% seen just once and around 3.2% held by the top ten. These data also featured in a second study, about yellow fever vaccine responses in identical twins.

Sequenced material: PBMCs. The receptors were sampled from a woman aged 18-29 years in good health.

This clonotype was seen more than once but under ten times. J is TRBJ2-3 and V is TRBV7-8; 11 nucleotides match TRBD2. The germline V gene encodes CDR1 SGHVS and CDR2 FQNEAQ. V lost 3 bases, J lost 4 bases, and 6 bases stayed unmatched. This CDR3 region has 16 residues. The CDR3 region is CASSFISGGVPDTQYF. CDR3 coding DNA: TGTGCCAGCAGCTTCATTAGCGGGGGGGTACCAGATACGCAGTATTTT.

Written as DNA, the CDR3 is TGCAGTGCTAGAGAGGGGGATAGGCAGTTCTTC. Its translation is CSAREGDRQFF. The chain combines TRBV20-1 with TRBJ2-1; D tentatively reads TRBD1 or TRBD2 (5 bases each). Germline CDR1 reads DFQATT; CDR2 reads SNEGSKA (reference sequence). There are 11 residues in the CDR3. V shed 0 bases and J shed 12 bases, with 9 bases lying between them.

The rearrangement uses TRBV6-1 and TRBJ1-2; 9 positions match TRBD1. After removal of 2 bases from V and 9 bases from J, the junction contained 10 bases not matched to a gene. The CDR3 runs to 15 residues. CDR1 is MNHNS, CDR2 SASEGT, per germline. The DNA for the CDR3 is TGTGCCAGCAGTGAATGGAAAGCCGGGACAGGGCGCTACACCTTC. Residues: CASSEWKAGTGRYTF.

This clonotype was recorded at least ten times. This chain links TRBV6-1 with TRBJ2-5, with D possibly being TRBD1 (5 bases). Trimming pared 0 bases from V and 5 bases from J, leaving 10 bases between. The germline V gene encodes CDR1 MNHNS and CDR2 SASEGT. This CDR3 contains 14 residues. The CDR3: CASSEAQGRETQYF. CDR3 coding DNA: TGTGCCAGCAGTGAAGCCCAGGGCAGGGAGACCCAGTACTTC.

The chain carries TRBV7-2 and TRBJ1-2; 8 nucleotides agree with TRBD1. CDR1 is SGHTA and CDR2 is FQGNSA in the germline V gene. This CDR3 has 13 residues. The V gene end was trimmed by 5 bases and the J gene end by 6 bases; junction bases not matched to a gene: 5. DNA of the CDR3: TGTGCCAGCAGCCAACAGGGGGGGAATGGCTACACCTTC. Translation gives CASSQQGGNGYTF.

The chain couples TRBV12-3 or TRBV12-4 to TRBJ2-5, with D possibly being TRBD2 (7 bases). The CDR3 sequence is 16 residues long. V lost 5 bases and J 0 bases, leaving 16 bases between the germline ends. The chain's CDR3 is CASSRRGGLYQETQYF. The CDR3 DNA sequence: TGTGCCAGCAGTCGAAGGGGGGGGCTGTACCAAGAGACCCAGTACTTC.

This clonotype was counted at least ten times. V usage is TRBV5-1 and J usage is TRBJ2-3; D possibly corresponds to TRBD2 (5 bases). The CDR3 runs to 16 residues. Germline CDR1 and CDR2: SGHRS and YFSETQ. V lost 0 bases and J 4 bases, leaving 15 bases between the germline ends. The chain's CDR3 is CASSLGLSMGSDTQYF. CDR3 DNA: TGCGCCAGCAGCTTGGGACTATCAATGGGATCAGATACGCAGTATTTT.

This clonotype was counted ten times or more. The chain uses TRBV12-3 or TRBV12-4 and TRBJ1-6, with D possibly matching TRBD1 (5 bases). The V end lost 1 base, the J end lost 9 bases, and 7 bases lay between the germline ends. CDR3 length equals 13 residues. The CDR3 DNA reads as TGTGCCAGCAGTTTAGGGGGCGCTTCACCCCTCCACTTT. This translates into CASSLGGASPLHF.

This rearrangement joins TRBV7-9 to TRBJ1-1, with 8 bases fitting TRBD1. Germline loops: CDR1 SEHNR, CDR2 FQNEAQ (reference sequence). The CDR3 runs to 16 residues. Losses at the gene ends were 6 bases for V and 1 base for J; bases not matched to a gene: 10. The CDR3 nucleotides are TGTGCCAGCAGTTCAAACGGACAGGGACCGAACACTGAAGCTTTCTTT. The encoded protein is CASSSNGQGPNTEAFF.

This chain links TRBV5-1 with TRBJ2-2; possible D gene TRBD1, 6 bases. The germline V and J ends were trimmed by 6 bases and 4 bases, with 13 bases remaining between them. The CDR3 is 14 residues long. Germline lookup yields CDR1 SGHRS and CDR2 YFSETQ. CDR3 nucleotides: TGCGCCAGCAACCGGGACACAGTCACCGGGGAGCTGTTTTTT. It encodes CASNRDTVTGELFF.

This clonotype was seen only a few times. The chain has TRBV5-1 and TRBJ2-1, with D perhaps matching TRBD2 (6 bases). The CDR3 totals 17 residues. Trimming pared 6 bases from V and 3 bases from J, leaving 22 bases between. Germline CDR1 and CDR2: SGHRS and YFSETQ. CDR3 in DNA: TGCGCCAGCAACGGGGCGGTGGCGGGACTCGTCTACAATGAGCAGTTCTTC. Protein sequence: CASNGAVAGLVYNEQFF.

In this sample, this clonotype turned up a few times. This chain connects TRBV7-3 to TRBJ2-3, with 10 bases matching TRBD2. The CDR3 runs to 17 residues. CDR1 and CDR2 (germline): SGHTA, FQGTGA. The V segment lost 4 bases and the J segment 5 bases; nucleotides outside the gene matches: 12. The CDR3 spells CASSSKAGGDAGDTQYF. CDR3 bases: TGTGCCAGCAGCTCCAAAGCGGGGGGGGACGCCGGAGATACGCAGTATTTT. The full variable domain, rest sourced from reference TRBV7-3 and TRBJ2-3, is GAGVSQTPSNKVTEKGKYVELRCDPISGHTALYWYRQSLGQGPEFLIYFQGTGAADDSGLPNDRFFAVRPEGSVSTLKIQRTERGDSAVYLCASSSKAGGDAGDTQYFGPGTRLTVL.

The chain combines TRBV12-5 with TRBJ1-1; no reliable D call. This CDR3 spans 13 amino acids. The V gene's germline CDR1 is LGHNT and CDR2 FRNRAP. V dropped 7 bases and J dropped 6 bases, with 15 bases sitting between them. CDR3 bases: TGTGCTAGTGTTCAGGACCCGCGGGCTGAAGCTTTCTTT. This encodes CASVQDPRAEAFF.

This clonotype turned up a few times. The chain uses TRBV11-3 and TRBJ2-1; D remains unclear. Germline V gene data show CDR1 as SGHNT and CDR2 as YENEEA. The CDR3 has 12 amino acids. Trimming cost V 3 bases and J 7 bases, with 7 bases left between them. CDR3 sequence: CASSFVRNEQFF. The CDR3 DNA reads TGTGCCAGCAGCTTTGTACGGAATGAGCAGTTCTTC.

This clonotype was observed a few times. J is TRBJ1-5 and V is TRBV23-1, with 9 bases that match TRBD1. TRBV23-1 is an ORF for which the function is uncertain. After removal of 6 bases from V and 5 bases from J, the junction contained 2 bases not matched to a gene. The CDR3 length is 13 residues. The CDR3 bases are TGCGCCAGCAGCCACAGGGGGCATCAGCCCCAGCATTTT. Translating gives CASSHRGHQPQHF.

This chain uses TRBV27 with TRBJ2-2; TRBD1 aligns across 7 bases. Germline CDR1 and CDR2: MNHEY and SMNVEV (reference sequence). V shed 3 bases, J shed 1 base, and the junction held 2 bases outside the gene matches. The CDR3 totals 15 residues. CDR3 sequence: CASSLTGMNTGELFF. The CDR3 nucleotides are TGTGCCAGCAGTTTGACAGGGATGAACACCGGGGAGCTGTTTTTT.

Ten or more counts support this clonotype. The V call is TRBV27, the J call TRBJ2-2; D not resolved. CDR3 length equals 13 residues. The V gene lost 3 bases and the J gene lost 6 bases, with 8 bases spanning the gap. Per germline, CDR1 MNHEY and CDR2 SMNVEV (reference sequence). The CDR3 region is CASSFGPPGELFF. The CDR3, as DNA: TGTGCCAGCAGTTTCGGCCCGCCCGGGGAGCTGTTTTTT.

V usage is TRBV20-1 and J usage is TRBJ1-5; D possibly corresponds to TRBD1 (5 bases). Germline CDR1 DFQATT, CDR2 SNEGSKA (reference sequence). V was trimmed by 0 bases and J by 7 bases, leaving 16 bases between them. The CDR3 is 15 residues long. This CDR3 is CSARDPWGSDQPQHF. In nucleotides, the CDR3 is TGCAGTGCTAGAGATCCATGGGGGAGCGACCAGCCCCAGCATTTT.

This clonotype was seen more than once but under ten times. The chain is built from TRBV5-1 and TRBJ2-3, with D perhaps being TRBD1 or TRBD2 (6 bases each). From germline, CDR1 is SGHRS and CDR2 YFSETQ. This CDR3 has 16 amino acids. V was shortened by 0 bases and J by 4 bases, with 15 bases between the two germline ends. The CDR3 reads CASSLVGGRVADTQYF. CDR3 coding DNA: TGCGCCAGCAGCTTGGTTGGGGGGCGCGTCGCAGATACGCAGTATTTT.

This clonotype was detected only a few times. The rearrangement uses TRBV5-1 and TRBJ2-3; D is undetermined. Trimming stripped 0 bases from V and 2 bases from J, with 10 bases between. CDR3 length equals 15 residues. The germline V gene encodes CDR1 SGHRS and CDR2 YFSETQ. The CDR3 DNA follows: TGCGCCAGCAGCTTGGGCAGGATGACCACAGATACGCAGTATTTT. Translating it yields CASSLGRMTTDTQYF.